These T cell receptor beta chains were read from a single sample in a study of blood T cell repertoires in COVID-19. Sequenced by immunoSEQ multiplex PCR; TCRdb stores in-frame clones only, minus some. The data hold under 250,000 clones, with more than 75% observed a single time. The material sequenced was peripheral blood. Receptors originate from a woman aged 65 to 85 with active or convalescent COVID-19. Both conserved end residues are part of each CDR3. The order of the fields is V gene, clone size, CDR3 length, J gene, D gene, CDR3 protein, CDR3 DNA. The D gene is left open where the match is weak. A row's size may be missing; if present it is once, few, many or a size class.

V gene: TRBV6-2/TRBV6-3; clone size: few; CDR3 length: 13; J gene: TRBJ1-5; D gene: -; CDR3 protein: CASSYERGQPQHF; CDR3 DNA: TGTGCCAGCAGTTACGAGAGGGGGCAGCCCCAGCATTTT
V gene: TRBV7-2; clone size: -; CDR3 length: 13; J gene: TRBJ1-1; D gene: -; CDR3 protein: CASSLVRGSEAFF; CDR3 DNA: TGTGCCAGCAGCTTAGTACGGGGATCTGAAGCTTTCTTT
V gene: TRBV7-2; clone size: -; CDR3 length: 14; J gene: TRBJ1-2; D gene: TRBD1; CDR3 protein: CASSAGQRSYGYTF; CDR3 DNA: TGTGCCAGCAGCGCGGGACAGAGAAGCTATGGCTACACCTTC
V gene: TRBV27; clone size: -; CDR3 length: 14; J gene: TRBJ1-5; D gene: -; CDR3 protein: CASSSSQGNQPQHF; CDR3 DNA: TGTGCCAGCAGTTCGTCACAGGGCAATCAGCCCCAGCATTTT
V gene: TRBV7-8; clone size: -; CDR3 length: 18; J gene: TRBJ2-5; D gene: TRBD1; CDR3 protein: CASSYGTGIMGRLETQYF; CDR3 DNA: TGTGCCAGCAGCTACGGGACAGGGATTATGGGGCGATTAGAGACCCAGTACTTC
V gene: TRBV27; clone size: -; CDR3 length: 13; J gene: TRBJ1-2; D gene: -; CDR3 protein: CASSMGGLGGYTF; CDR3 DNA: TGTGCCAGCAGTATGGGGGGGCTGGGGGGCTACACCTTC
V gene: TRBV7-8; clone size: -; CDR3 length: 15; J gene: TRBJ2-7; D gene: -; CDR3 protein: CASSFSDGLSYEQYF; CDR3 DNA: TGTGCCAGCAGTTTCTCGGACGGACTCTCCTACGAGCAGTACTTC
V gene: TRBV5-1; clone size: -; CDR3 length: 17; J gene: TRBJ2-5; D gene: TRBD2; CDR3 protein: CASSWARPGLASETQYF; CDR3 DNA: TGCGCCAGCAGCTGGGCACGCCCGGGACTAGCCTCCGAGACCCAGTACTTC
V gene: TRBV11-2; clone size: -; CDR3 length: 12; J gene: TRBJ1-2; D gene: -; CDR3 protein: CASSMRGYGYTF; CDR3 DNA: TGTGCCAGCAGCATGCGAGGCTATGGCTACACCTTC
V gene: TRBV24-1; clone size: -; CDR3 length: 15; J gene: TRBJ2-2; D gene: TRBD1; CDR3 protein: CATSETGQPGGELFF; CDR3 DNA: TGTGCCACCAGTGAAACGGGACAGCCGGGCGGGGAGCTGTTTTTT
V gene: TRBV14; clone size: -; CDR3 length: 15; J gene: TRBJ2-7; D gene: -; CDR3 protein: CASSQGRRGPYEQYF; CDR3 DNA: TGTGCCAGCAGCCAAGGTCGGAGGGGACCCTACGAGCAGTACTTC
V gene: TRBV9; clone size: -; CDR3 length: 15; J gene: TRBJ1-1; D gene: -; CDR3 protein: CASSVVGRAGAEAFF; CDR3 DNA: TGTGCCAGCAGCGTAGTTGGCCGAGCGGGAGCCGAAGCTTTCTTT
V gene: TRBV19; clone size: -; CDR3 length: 14; J gene: TRBJ2-1; D gene: -; CDR3 protein: CASSLAMRYNEQFF; CDR3 DNA: TGTGCCAGTAGCCTAGCAATGCGCTACAATGAGCAGTTCTTC
V gene: TRBV9; clone size: -; CDR3 length: 14; J gene: TRBJ1-3; D gene: -; CDR3 protein: CASSVAGSGNTIYF; CDR3 DNA: TGTGCCAGCAGCGTAGCCGGTTCGGGAAACACCATATATTTT
V gene: TRBV10-2; clone size: -; CDR3 length: 13; J gene: TRBJ1-1; D gene: -; CDR3 protein: CASEDSRYTEAFF; CDR3 DNA: TGCGCCAGTGAAGACTCCCGGTACACTGAAGCTTTCTTT
V gene: TRBV6-5; clone size: -; CDR3 length: 13; J gene: TRBJ2-3; D gene: -; CDR3 protein: CASKPLEADTQYF; CDR3 DNA: TGTGCCAGCAAACCACTAGAGGCAGATACGCAGTATTTT
V gene: TRBV10-3; clone size: -; CDR3 length: 12; J gene: TRBJ1-6; D gene: -; CDR3 protein: CAIRQYNSPLHF; CDR3 DNA: TGTGCCATCCGACAGTATAATTCACCCCTCCACTTT
V gene: TRBV6-4; clone size: -; CDR3 length: 12; J gene: TRBJ2-1; D gene: TRBD2; CDR3 protein: CASRGLENEQFF; CDR3 DNA: TGTGCCAGCAGGGGACTAGAAAATGAGCAGTTCTTC
V gene: TRBV5-4; clone size: -; CDR3 length: 15; J gene: TRBJ2-3; D gene: -; CDR3 protein: CASSLEGTSTDTQYF; CDR3 DNA: TGTGCCAGCAGCTTGGAAGGGACTAGCACAGATACGCAGTATTTT
V gene: TRBV6-2/TRBV6-3; clone size: few; CDR3 length: 13; J gene: TRBJ1-5; D gene: -; CDR3 protein: CASSYSLGRPQHF; CDR3 DNA: TGTGCCAGCAGTTACTCTCTGGGGAGGCCCCAGCATTTT
V gene: TRBV5-1; clone size: -; CDR3 length: 12; J gene: TRBJ1-1; D gene: -; CDR3 protein: CASSLPGTEAFF; CDR3 DNA: TGCGCCAGCAGCTTGCCGGGAACTGAAGCTTTCTTT
V gene: TRBV6-5; clone size: -; CDR3 length: 15; J gene: TRBJ1-1; D gene: -; CDR3 protein: CASMGRGGQNTEAFF; CDR3 DNA: TGTGCCAGCATGGGAAGGGGGGGGCAGAACACTGAAGCTTTCTTT
V gene: TRBV7-2; clone size: -; CDR3 length: 15; J gene: TRBJ1-5; D gene: TRBD1; CDR3 protein: CASSWGQGSNQPQHF; CDR3 DNA: TGTGCCAGCAGCTGGGGACAGGGTAGCAATCAGCCCCAGCATTTT
V gene: TRBV19; clone size: few; CDR3 length: 14; J gene: TRBJ2-7; D gene: TRBD1; CDR3 protein: CASSLGQGFYEQYF; CDR3 DNA: TGTGCCAGTAGTTTGGGACAGGGGTTCTACGAGCAGTACTTC
V gene: TRBV10-2; clone size: -; CDR3 length: 16; J gene: TRBJ2-7; D gene: TRBD1; CDR3 protein: CASRTGTGGGSYEQYF; CDR3 DNA: TGCGCCAGTCGAACCGGGACAGGGGGGGGCTCCTACGAGCAGTACTTC
V gene: TRBV19; clone size: few; CDR3 length: 18; J gene: TRBJ1-1; D gene: -; CDR3 protein: CASRWRGRDEGMTAEAFF; CDR3 DNA: TGTGCCAGCAGATGGAGAGGACGAGACGAAGGGATGACAGCTGAAGCTTTCTTT
V gene: TRBV19; clone size: few; CDR3 length: 17; J gene: TRBJ1-5; D gene: TRBD1; CDR3 protein: CASSIEEGTGAHQPQHF; CDR3 DNA: TGTGCCAGTAGTATAGAAGAGGGGACAGGGGCCCATCAGCCCCAGCATTTT
V gene: TRBV3-1/TRBV3-2; clone size: -; CDR3 length: 16; J gene: TRBJ2-1; D gene: -; CDR3 protein: CASSQTEAGRHNEQFF; CDR3 DNA: TGTGCCAGCAGCCAGACAGAAGCGGGCCGTCACAATGAGCAGTTCTTC
V gene: TRBV7-9; clone size: -; CDR3 length: 15; J gene: TRBJ1-4; D gene: TRBD1; CDR3 protein: CASSFLTGGNEKLFF; CDR3 DNA: TGTGCCAGCAGCTTCTTGACAGGGGGTAATGAAAAACTGTTTTTT
V gene: TRBV4-3; clone size: -; CDR3 length: 12; J gene: TRBJ1-1; D gene: -; CDR3 protein: CASRGQNTEAFF; CDR3 DNA: TGCGCCAGCCGGGGACAGAACACTGAAGCTTTCTTT
V gene: TRBV5-1; clone size: few; CDR3 length: 14; J gene: TRBJ1-6; D gene: TRBD1; CDR3 protein: CASSPDRVNSPLHF; CDR3 DNA: TGCGCCAGCAGCCCGGACAGGGTTAATTCACCCCTCCACTTT
V gene: TRBV6-2/TRBV6-3; clone size: -; CDR3 length: 13; J gene: TRBJ1-1; D gene: -; CDR3 protein: CASSYSTLGRAFF; CDR3 DNA: TGTGCCAGCAGTTACTCAACGCTGGGCCGCGCTTTCTTT
V gene: TRBV20-1; clone size: -; CDR3 length: 13; J gene: TRBJ1-1; D gene: TRBD1; CDR3 protein: CSASGTANTEAFF; CDR3 DNA: TGCAGTGCTAGTGGGACAGCGAACACTGAAGCTTTCTTT
V gene: TRBV19; clone size: -; CDR3 length: 15; J gene: TRBJ1-4; D gene: TRBD1; CDR3 protein: CASSTWTGPNEKLFF; CDR3 DNA: TGTGCCAGTAGTACCTGGACAGGACCGAATGAAAAACTGTTTTTT
V gene: TRBV11-2; clone size: -; CDR3 length: 15; J gene: TRBJ1-4; D gene: TRBD1; CDR3 protein: CASSLIRTGDEKLFF; CDR3 DNA: TGTGCCAGCAGCTTAATTAGGACAGGGGATGAAAAACTGTTTTTT
V gene: TRBV3-1/TRBV3-2; clone size: -; CDR3 length: 13; J gene: TRBJ1-1; D gene: -; CDR3 protein: CASSQVRGSEAFF; CDR3 DNA: TGTGCCAGCAGCCAAGTGAGAGGGTCTGAAGCTTTCTTT
V gene: TRBV4-2; clone size: once; CDR3 length: 18; J gene: TRBJ1-5; D gene: -; CDR3 protein: CASSQDLGGGGSNQPQHF; CDR3 DNA: TGTGCCAGCAGCCAAGATCTTGGGGGTGGGGGCAGCAATCAGCCCCAGCATTTT
V gene: TRBV29-1; clone size: -; CDR3 length: 11; J gene: TRBJ1-2; D gene: -; CDR3 protein: CSVDSPTGYTF; CDR3 DNA: TGCAGCGTAGACAGTCCTACTGGTTACACCTTC
V gene: TRBV7-2; clone size: -; CDR3 length: 17; J gene: TRBJ2-3; D gene: TRBD1; CDR3 protein: CASSFTGTGRRTDTQYF; CDR3 DNA: TGTGCCAGCAGCTTCACCGGGACAGGGCGCCGCACAGATACGCAGTATTTT
V gene: TRBV5-4; clone size: -; CDR3 length: 15; J gene: TRBJ2-1; D gene: TRBD2; CDR3 protein: CASSSGGGSYNEQFF; CDR3 DNA: TGTGCCAGCAGCTCTGGGGGGGGCTCCTACAATGAGCAGTTCTTC
V gene: TRBV10-3; clone size: -; CDR3 length: 11; J gene: TRBJ1-1; D gene: -; CDR3 protein: CAISSGIEAFF; CDR3 DNA: TGTGCCATCAGTTCAGGGATTGAAGCTTTCTTT
V gene: TRBV6-2/TRBV6-3; clone size: -; CDR3 length: 13; J gene: TRBJ1-2; D gene: -; CDR3 protein: CASSRGESYGYTF; CDR3 DNA: TGTGCCAGCAGTCGCGGGGAGAGCTATGGCTACACCTTC
V gene: TRBV6-5; clone size: -; CDR3 length: 16; J gene: TRBJ2-7; D gene: -; CDR3 protein: CASSYSPGLLTYEQYF; CDR3 DNA: TGTGCCAGCAGTTACTCCCCCGGACTCTTAACCTACGAGCAGTACTTC
V gene: TRBV5-1; clone size: -; CDR3 length: 15; J gene: TRBJ1-1; D gene: TRBD1; CDR3 protein: CASSLVQGRNTEAFF; CDR3 DNA: TGCGCCAGCAGCTTGGTACAGGGGAGGAACACTGAAGCTTTCTTT
V gene: TRBV7-8; clone size: -; CDR3 length: 15; J gene: TRBJ1-4; D gene: TRBD1; CDR3 protein: CASSLEAGQLEKLFF; CDR3 DNA: TGTGCCAGCAGCTTAGAGGCGGGACAGCTCGAAAAACTGTTTTTT
V gene: TRBV18; clone size: -; CDR3 length: 17; J gene: TRBJ2-4; D gene: -; CDR3 protein: CASSPYSGGLAKNIQYF; CDR3 DNA: TGTGCCAGCTCACCTTATTCGGGGGGCCTAGCCAAAAACATTCAGTACTTC